This is a list of T cell receptor beta chains from one sample in a study of cytomegalovirus exposure and HLA in healthy donors. Data came from immunoSEQ multiplex PCR; TCRdb stores just in-frame clones and leaves some out. The sample holds 140,000 to 150,000 clones; approximately 73% are singletons and the top ten take 1.5% to 2%. The specimen sequenced was PBMCs. The receptors come from a woman aged 18-29 years in good health and CMV-seronegative. The CDR3 runs from the conserved cysteine through the conserved F or W. Fields, in order: J gene, CDR3 length, D gene, clone size, V gene, CDR3 DNA, CDR3 protein. A D gene is named only where the DNA matches it firmly. Size is omitted from some rows. Given values are once, few, many or a class for expanded clones.

TRBJ1-2	15	TRBD1	.	TRBV12-5	TGTGCTAGTGGTTTGGCAGGACAGGGGAACTATGGCTACACCTTC	CASGLAGQGNYGYTF
TRBJ2-6	16	.	.	TRBV7-9	TGTGCCAGCAGCACAACACGGGGTTCTGGGGCCAACGTCCTGACTTTC	CASSTTRGSGANVLTF
TRBJ2-2	12	.	.	TRBV7-3	TGTGCCAGCAGCTTATCAGACGGGGAGCTGTTTTTT	CASSLSDGELFF
TRBJ1-3	13	.	once	TRBV28	TGTGCCAGCATTCGAGGGTCTGGAAACACCATATATTTT	CASIRGSGNTIYF
TRBJ2-1	16	TRBD2	.	TRBV9	TGTGCCAGCAGGGGATTAGAGCGGGGGGGGTACAATGAGCAGTTCTTC	CASRGLERGGYNEQFF
TRBJ1-2	11	.	few	TRBV29-1	TGCAGCGTTGGGGACACCTGGGGCTACACCTTC	CSVGDTWGYTF
TRBJ2-3	17	TRBD2	.	TRBV9	TGTGCCAGCAGCGTCAGACTAGCGGCGCCGAGCGCAGATACGCAGTATTTT	CASSVRLAAPSADTQYF
TRBJ2-1	15	.	.	TRBV7-2	TGTGCCAGCAGCCCCGCGCGCAGGATGAACAATGAGCAGTTCTTC	CASSPARRMNNEQFF
TRBJ2-1	15	TRBD1	.	TRBV14	TGTGCCAGCAGCCGACAGGGGGGAGCCTACAATGAGCAGTTCTTC	CASSRQGGAYNEQFF
TRBJ2-1	16	TRBD1	.	TRBV9	TGTGCCAGCAGCGTAGGTTCAGGGGGCGCGGGGAATGAGCAGTTCTTC	CASSVGSGGAGNEQFF
TRBJ1-6	14	TRBD1	.	TRBV18	TGTGCCAGCTCCCCTGACAGGGTCAGTTCACCCCTCCACTTT	CASSPDRVSSPLHF
TRBJ2-3	19	TRBD2	.	TRBV5-1	TGCGCCAGCAGCTTGGCCGGACTAGCGGGAGGGATGGGTCTCGATACGCAGTATTTT	CASSLAGLAGGMGLDTQYF
TRBJ2-1	17	TRBD2	.	TRBV7-7	TGTGCCAGCAGCTTTGGGACTAGCGGGAGGCCCTACAATGAGCAGTTCTTC	CASSFGTSGRPYNEQFF
TRBJ1-2	15	.	once	TRBV9	TGTGCCAGCAGCCCCTCTCGCGGGTATAACTATGGCTACACCTTC	CASSPSRGYNYGYTF
TRBJ1-2	14	TRBD1	.	TRBV27	TGTGCCAGCAGTTCAGACAGGGACCTCTATGGCTACACCTTC	CASSSDRDLYGYTF
TRBJ1-5	17	TRBD1	.	TRBV5-6	TGTGCCAGCAGCTTAAGGTCGACAGGGGGGCGCAATCAGCCCCAGCATTTT	CASSLRSTGGRNQPQHF
TRBJ2-1	14	.	few	TRBV5-6	TGTGCCAGCAGCTTGGAGGGAGCCTACAATGAGCAGTTCTTC	CASSLEGAYNEQFF
TRBJ1-1	15	.	once	TRBV5-4	TGTGCCAGCAGCTCTTCGACAGCTATGAACACTGAAGCTTTCTTT	CASSSSTAMNTEAFF
TRBJ1-4	14	.	.	TRBV5-1	TGCGCCAGCAGCCAGGGTGGGAAGAATGAAAAACTGTTTTTT	CASSQGGKNEKLFF
TRBJ2-1	13	TRBD2	.	TRBV5-4	TGTGCCAGCACACGACTAGCCTCCAATGAGCAGTTCTTC	CASTRLASNEQFF
TRBJ2-5	16	TRBD2	.	TRBV6-1	TGTGCCAGCAGTGTCTCTCCGGGGGGGCCAGGAGAGACCCAGTACTTC	CASSVSPGGPGETQYF
TRBJ1-6	16	TRBD1	.	TRBV28	TGTGCCAGCAGCCCTTCAGGGGGCAGCTATAATTCACCCCTCCACTTT	CASSPSGGSYNSPLHF
TRBJ1-1	14	TRBD1	once	TRBV7-9	TGTGCCAGCAGCTCCAGGGGGTACGACACTGAAGCTTTCTTT	CASSSRGYDTEAFF
TRBJ2-1	13	TRBD2	few	TRBV11-3	TGTGCCAGCAGCTCCCGGACTAGCAATGAGCAGTTCTTC	CASSSRTSNEQFF
TRBJ2-2	16	TRBD1	.	TRBV5-1	TGCGCCAGCAGCACGGGGACAGGTTGGAACACCGGGGAGCTGTTTTTT	CASSTGTGWNTGELFF
TRBJ2-3	15	.	.	TRBV10-2	TGCGCCAGCATCCCTCACGGGAGTAGCTCAGATACGCAGTATTTT	CASIPHGSSSDTQYF
TRBJ1-1	11	.	.	TRBV9	TGTGCCAGCAGCGTAGGCAGGGAAGCTTTCTTT	CASSVGREAFF
TRBJ2-1	19	TRBD2	.	TRBV18	TGTGCCAGCTCACCTACGGGACTAGCGGGAGGGCCGGTGTACAATGAGCAGTTCTTC	CASSPTGLAGGPVYNEQFF
TRBJ1-4	15	.	.	TRBV19	TGTGCCAGTAGTATTCGGGAGGGATTACGAGAAAAACTGTTTTTT	CASSIREGLREKLFF
TRBJ2-2	19	TRBD2	.	TRBV7-2	TGTGCCAGCAGCCTACGACTAGCGGGGGGTTTCCCGAACACCGGGGAGCTGTTTTTT	CASSLRLAGGFPNTGELFF
TRBJ2-7	15	TRBD2	few	TRBV5-1	TGCGCCAGCAGCTCTACGGCGGGGGGGTTCAACGAGCAGTACTTC	CASSSTAGGFNEQYF
TRBJ2-1	16	TRBD2	few	TRBV29-1	TGCAGCGTTGCTCCCAATCACGGGACTAGCGGCGATGAGCAGTTCTTC	CSVAPNHGTSGDEQFF
TRBJ1-4	15	.	.	TRBV6-1	TGTGCCAGCAGTGATTTGTCCCTATCTAATGAAAAACTGTTTTTT	CASSDLSLSNEKLFF
TRBJ2-1	16	TRBD2	.	TRBV25-1	TGTGCCAGCAGTGAAAGAGCGGGAGGTCCCGTTAATGAGCAGTTCTTC	CASSERAGGPVNEQFF
TRBJ2-1	15	.	few	TRBV4-1	TGCGCCAGCAGCCAAACAGGCAACTCCTACAATGAGCAGTTCTTC	CASSQTGNSYNEQFF
TRBJ2-5	15	TRBD1	.	TRBV7-2	TGTGCCAGCAGCACCAGGACAGGCGTCCAAGAGACCCAGTACTTC	CASSTRTGVQETQYF
TRBJ2-7	13	.	.	TRBV28	TGTGCCAGCAGTTTAAGGACAACCTACGAGCAGTACTTC	CASSLRTTYEQYF
TRBJ1-1	15	TRBD1	few	TRBV5-1	TGCGCCAGCAGCTTGGGACAGGGGGCGAGCACTGAAGCTTTCTTT	CASSLGQGASTEAFF
TRBJ2-7	12	.	few	TRBV28	TGTGCCAGCAGCCACCCCGGGTACGAGCAGTACTTC	CASSHPGYEQYF
TRBJ1-5	15	.	.	TRBV13	TGTGCCAGCAGCTTACGGGGTCCCGCGGGGCAGCCCCAGCATTTT	CASSLRGPAGQPQHF
TRBJ2-1	15	TRBD2	.	TRBV10-3	TGTGCCATCAGTGATGGGACTAACTCCTACAATGAGCAGTTCTTC	CAISDGTNSYNEQFF
TRBJ1-3	15	.	.	TRBV6-1	TGTGCCAGCAGTGACCGGACACACTCTGGAAACACCATATATTTT	CASSDRTHSGNTIYF
TRBJ1-1	15	TRBD1	few	TRBV6-5	TGTGCCAGCAGTTTGACAGGGGACCGAGACACTGAAGCTTTCTTT	CASSLTGDRDTEAFF
TRBJ2-2	14	TRBD1	few	TRBV6-6	TGTGCCAGCTGTGGACAGGGACACACCGGGGAGCTGTTTTTT	CASCGQGHTGELFF
TRBJ2-5	15	TRBD1	.	TRBV18	TGTGCCAGCTCACCAAACAGCAGGGGGAAAGAGACCCAGTACTTC	CASSPNSRGKETQYF
TRBJ1-1	14	.	.	TRBV6-6	TGTGCCAGCAGTCCCTGGGCCCAACCCCCTGGGGCTTTCTTT	CASSPWAQPPGAFF
TRBJ1-2	15	TRBD1	.	TRBV6-5	TGTGCCAGCAGTCCGGGACAGGGGGCCCGCTATGGCTACACCTTC	CASSPGQGARYGYTF
TRBJ1-2	13	TRBD1	.	TRBV6-5	TGTGCCAGCAGTCAGGACAGGGTAGGAGGCTACACCTTC	CASSQDRVGGYTF
TRBJ2-3	15	TRBD2	.	TRBV29-1	TGCAGCATTGGGATGATAGCGGGGAACACAGATACGCAGTATTTT	CSIGMIAGNTDTQYF
TRBJ1-1	12	.	.	TRBV15	TGTGCCACCAGCGATTGGGGGCCAGAAGCTTTCTTT	CATSDWGPEAFF
TRBJ1-4	14	TRBD1	few	TRBV7-2	TGTGCCAGCAGCTTACGCAGGGGGCGGGAAAAACTGTTTTTT	CASSLRRGREKLFF
TRBJ2-3	14	TRBD2	few	TRBV12-5	TGTGCTAGTGGTTTAGCGGGAGTGGCAGATACGCAGTATTTT	CASGLAGVADTQYF
TRBJ1-2	9	.	.	TRBV6-1	TGTGCCAGTCGCTATGGCTACACCTTC	CASRYGYTF
TRBJ2-1	15	TRBD1	.	TRBV11-3	TGTGCCAGCAGCTTAGAGGGGACAGGGTTGAATGAGCAGTTCTTC	CASSLEGTGLNEQFF